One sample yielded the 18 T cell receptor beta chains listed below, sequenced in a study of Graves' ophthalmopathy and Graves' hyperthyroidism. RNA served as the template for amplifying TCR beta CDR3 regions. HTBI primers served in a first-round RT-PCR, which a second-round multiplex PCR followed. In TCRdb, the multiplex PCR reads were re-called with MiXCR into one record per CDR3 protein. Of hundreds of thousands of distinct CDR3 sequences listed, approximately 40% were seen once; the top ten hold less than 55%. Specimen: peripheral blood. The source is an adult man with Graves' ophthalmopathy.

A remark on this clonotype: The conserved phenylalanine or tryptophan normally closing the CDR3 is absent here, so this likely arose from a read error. Here the CDR3 DNA reads TGTGCCAGCAGCTTGCAGACAGGGGGATCACCCCTCCACCTT. Its translation is CASSLQTGGSPLHL. V and J are TRBV5-4 and TRBJ1-6; the match to TRBD1 covers 9 bases. The V and J ends lost 1 base and 10 bases, in that order; junction bases with no gene match: 3. Germline V gene lookup returns CDR1 SGHNT and CDR2 YYREEE (reference sequence). The CDR3 length is 14 residues.

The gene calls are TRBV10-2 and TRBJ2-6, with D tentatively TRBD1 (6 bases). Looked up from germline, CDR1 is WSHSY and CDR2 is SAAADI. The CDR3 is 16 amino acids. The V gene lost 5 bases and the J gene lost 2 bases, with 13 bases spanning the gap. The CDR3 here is CASSNNRVAGANVLTF. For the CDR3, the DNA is TGCGCCAGCAGTAACAACAGGGTAGCTGGGGCCAACGTCCTGACTTTC.

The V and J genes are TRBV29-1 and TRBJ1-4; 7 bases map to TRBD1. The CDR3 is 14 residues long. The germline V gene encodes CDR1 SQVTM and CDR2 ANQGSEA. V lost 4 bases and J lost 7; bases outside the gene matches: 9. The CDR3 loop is CSVGFGQGGEKLFF. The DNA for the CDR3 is TGCAGCGTTGGGTTCGGGCAGGGGGGTGAAAAACTGTTTTTT.

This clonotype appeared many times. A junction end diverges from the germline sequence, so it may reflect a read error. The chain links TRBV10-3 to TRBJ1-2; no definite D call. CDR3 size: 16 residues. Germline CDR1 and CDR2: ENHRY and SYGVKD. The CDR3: CASSEARWQANYGYTF. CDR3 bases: TGTGCCAGCAGTGAAGCGCGTTGGCAGGCTAACTATGGCTACACCTTC.

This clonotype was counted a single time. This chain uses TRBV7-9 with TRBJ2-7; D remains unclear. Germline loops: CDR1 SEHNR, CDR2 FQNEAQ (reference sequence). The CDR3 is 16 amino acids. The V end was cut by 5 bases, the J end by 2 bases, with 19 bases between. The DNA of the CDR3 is TGTGCCAGCAGCCCCCTTATGGGCGGATCAACCTACGAGCAGTACTTC. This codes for CASSPLMGGSTYEQYF.

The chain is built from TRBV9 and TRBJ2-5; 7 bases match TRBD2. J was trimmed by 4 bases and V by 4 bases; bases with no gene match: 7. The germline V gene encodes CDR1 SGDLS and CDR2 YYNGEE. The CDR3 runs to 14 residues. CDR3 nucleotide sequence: TGTGCCAGCAGCTCTGGGTCGGGGGGAGAGACCCAGTACTTC. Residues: CASSSGSGGETQYF.

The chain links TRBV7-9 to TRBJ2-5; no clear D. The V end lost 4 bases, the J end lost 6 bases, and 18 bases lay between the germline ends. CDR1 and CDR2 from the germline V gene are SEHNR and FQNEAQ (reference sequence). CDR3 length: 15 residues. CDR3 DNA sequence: TGTGCCAGCAGCTCACCACCGACCCAGCAAAAGACCCAGTACTTC. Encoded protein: CASSSPPTQQKTQYF.

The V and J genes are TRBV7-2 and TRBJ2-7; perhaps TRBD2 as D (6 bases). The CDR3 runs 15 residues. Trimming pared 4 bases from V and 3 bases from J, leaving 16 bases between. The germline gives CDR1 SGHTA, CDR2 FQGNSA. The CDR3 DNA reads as TGTGCCAGCAGCTCTCTCTGGGACTCAGGCTACGAGCAGTACTTC. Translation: CASSSLWDSGYEQYF.

CDR3 sequence reads: CASSFRTGVTYTEAFF. Written as DNA, the CDR3 is TGTGCCAGCAGTTTTAGGACAGGGGTTACGTACACTGAAGCTTTCTTT. The rearrangement links TRBV7-9 to TRBJ1-1; 9 bases match TRBD1. The length of the CDR3 is 16 residues. Trimming at V came to 6 bases and at J to 3 bases, leaving 11 bases not matched to a gene. In germline, CDR1 is SEHNR, CDR2 FQNEAQ (reference sequence).

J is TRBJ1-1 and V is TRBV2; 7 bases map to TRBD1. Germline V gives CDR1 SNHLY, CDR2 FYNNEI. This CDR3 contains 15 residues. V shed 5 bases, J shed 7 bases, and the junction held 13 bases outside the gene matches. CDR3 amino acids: CASSYSGTDPLEAFF. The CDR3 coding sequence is TGTGCCAGCAGTTACTCCGGGACAGACCCTCTTGAAGCTTTCTTT.

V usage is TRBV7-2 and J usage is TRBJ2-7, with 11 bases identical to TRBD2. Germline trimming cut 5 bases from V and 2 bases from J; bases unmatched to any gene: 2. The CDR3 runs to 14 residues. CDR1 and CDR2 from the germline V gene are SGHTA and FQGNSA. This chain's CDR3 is CASSTSGGPYEQYF. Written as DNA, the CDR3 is TGTGCCAGCAGCACTAGCGGGGGCCCCTACGAGCAGTACTTC.

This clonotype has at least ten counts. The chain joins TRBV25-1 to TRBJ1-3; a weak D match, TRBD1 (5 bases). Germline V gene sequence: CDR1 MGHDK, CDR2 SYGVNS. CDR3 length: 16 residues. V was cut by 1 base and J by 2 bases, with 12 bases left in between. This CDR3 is CASSELQRGPGNTIYF. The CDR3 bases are TGTGCCAGCAGTGAATTACAACGGGGACCTGGAAACACCATATATTTT.

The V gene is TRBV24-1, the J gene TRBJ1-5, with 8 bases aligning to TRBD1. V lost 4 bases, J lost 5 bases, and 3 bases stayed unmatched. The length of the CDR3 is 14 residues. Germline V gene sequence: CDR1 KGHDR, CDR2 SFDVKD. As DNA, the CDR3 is TGTGCCACCAGTGAAACGACAGGGGATCAGCCCCAGCATTTT. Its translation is CATSETTGDQPQHF.

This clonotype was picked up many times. The CDR3: CATMWEDGYTF. CDR3 in DNA: TGTGCCACCATGTGGGAGGATGGCTACACCTTC. This rearrangement joins TRBV10-3 to TRBJ1-2, with no clear D. Germline CDR1 and CDR2: ENHRY and SYGVKD. The CDR3 is made up of 11 amino acids. Trimming took 10 bases from V and 6 from J, leaving 12 bases between them.

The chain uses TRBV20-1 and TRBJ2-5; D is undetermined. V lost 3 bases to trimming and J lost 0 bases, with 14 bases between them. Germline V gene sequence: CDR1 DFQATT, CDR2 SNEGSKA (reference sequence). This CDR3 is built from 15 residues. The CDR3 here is CSASADSWYQETQYF. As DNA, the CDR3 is TGCAGTGCTAGCGCCGATTCTTGGTACCAAGAGACCCAGTACTTC.

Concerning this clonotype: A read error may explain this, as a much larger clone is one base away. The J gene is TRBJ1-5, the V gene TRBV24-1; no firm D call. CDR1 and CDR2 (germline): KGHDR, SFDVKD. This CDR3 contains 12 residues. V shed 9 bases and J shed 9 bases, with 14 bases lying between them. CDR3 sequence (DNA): TGTGCCACCGGGAGGGCAGGTCGGCCCCAGCATTTT. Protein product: CATGRAGRPQHF.

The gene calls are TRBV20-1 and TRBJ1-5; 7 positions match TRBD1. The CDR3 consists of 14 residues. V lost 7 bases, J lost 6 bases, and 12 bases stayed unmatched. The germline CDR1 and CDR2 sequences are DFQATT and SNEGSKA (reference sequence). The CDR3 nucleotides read TGCAGTGTTCCCGACAGGGTACAGAGTCAGCCCCAGCATTTT. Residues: CSVPDRVQSQPQHF.

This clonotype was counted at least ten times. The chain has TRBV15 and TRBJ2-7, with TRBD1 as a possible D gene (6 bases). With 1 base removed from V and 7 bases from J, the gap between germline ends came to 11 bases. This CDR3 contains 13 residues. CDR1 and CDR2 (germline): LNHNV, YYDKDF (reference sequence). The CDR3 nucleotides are TGTGCCACCAGCAGAGGACAGGCTGCAGAGCAGTACTTC. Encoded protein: CATSRGQAAEQYF.